The sequence of this T cell receptor beta chain was determined in a study of cytomegalovirus exposure and HLA in healthy donors. The PCR ran on 60 Vbeta and 13 Jbeta primers. TCRdb's copy holds only in-frame clones and misses some; the assay was immunoSEQ multiplex PCR. The table lists 100,000 to 150,000 clones. Per germline, CDR1 SGHRS and CDR2 YFSETQ. CDR3 length: 14 residues. The trim removed 1 base at V and 6 bases at J, leaving 4 bases unmatched. The sequencing input was PBMCs. The V gene is TRBV5-1, the J gene TRBJ2-3; 8 positions match TRBD2. The sequence was obtained from a man aged 18 to 29 in good health and CMV-seronegative. The CDR3 here is CASSLQRGIDTQYF. CDR3 DNA sequence: TGCGCCAGCAGCTTGCAGCGGGGGATCGATACGCAGTATTTT.